This T cell receptor (beta chain) appears in the sequencing data of a study of human T cells and chemical hapten exposure. Looking at the study overall: 0.01% DPC was applied to the upper back in patch tests, which were read at 6 days. Whole-study results and caveats: The study found that DPC sensitization did not change TCRs above 1 in 1000 frequency. Counts of TCRs expanded at PT1 correlated positively with patch test score.

Trimming took off 4 bases at V and 4 bases at J, with 16 bases between the two ends. Looked up from germline, CDR1 is SGHRS and CDR2 is YFSETQ. The CDR3 is 15 amino acids. Individual cDNA molecules had unique molecular identifiers attached to them by the library. TCRdb passed the RACE reads through MiXCR, listing each CDR3 protein once. The data contain some 100,000 distinct CDR3 sequences, approximately 9.3% of them singletons. Of note for this clonotype: Its cognate antigen is unknown.

Noted time point: patch test 2, 6 weeks after DPC sensitization. Treatment indicated: therapeutic diphenylcyclopropenone sensitization with weekly scalp DPC. J is TRBJ2-3 and V is TRBV5-1; TRBD1 might be the D (6 bases). The receptor was isolated from a woman aged 35 to 49 with alopecia areata. Some clones in this sample may be carry-over from other donors' samples. The specimen comprised whole blood, sampled in connection with sensitization to the hapten diphenylcyclopropenone (DPC). The CDR3 spells CASSPDSLSADTQYF. The CDR3 nucleotides are TGCGCCAGCAGCCCGGACAGCCTCTCCGCAGATACGCAGTATTTT. The full variable domain, its missing parts supplied by reference TRBV5-1 and TRBJ2-3, is KAGVTQTPRYLIKTRGQQVTLSCSPISGHRSVSWYQQTPGQGLQFLFEYFSETQRNKGNFPGRFSGRQFSNSRSEMNVSTLELGDSALYLCASSPDSLSADTQYFGPGTRLTVL.